These 13 T cell receptor beta chains came from one sample sequenced in a study of CD8+ T cells in alopecia areata (dated by TCRdb to 2017 to 2018). Libraries came from the immunoSEQ multiplex PCR assay. RNA was extracted from all samples and reverse transcribed into cDNA, which served as template for TCR sequencing. Not all clones reach the TCRdb copy of this immuneACCESS table, which keeps in-frame sequences only. Checked studies attribute under half of the gap to unresolved V genes and leave the rest unexplained. The sample data list 170,000 or so clones, and roughly 65% of these were observed just once. Of the sample, 1.5% to 2% is held by the ten largest clones. This sample's time point label indicates: baseline before oral tofacitinib. This material consisted of CD4+ T cells sorted from blood, taken at week 0. The origin of the receptors is a human donor with alopecia areata.

This clone was detected a few times. The V gene is TRBV29-1, the J gene TRBJ2-3; TRBD2 matches at 11 bases. V trimming: 7 bases; J trimming: 2 bases; junction bases outside the gene matches: 14. CDR1 and CDR2 (germline): SQVTM, ANQGSEA. This CDR3 has 17 residues. CDR3 sequence (DNA): TGCAGCGCCCACTCCCGGGGGACTAGCGGTCTCACAGATACGCAGTATTTT. Translation: CSAHSRGTSGLTDTQYF.

The chain uses TRBV30 and TRBJ1-2; unclear D gene. V lost 0 bases, J lost 0 bases, and 8 bases lay in between. In germline, CDR1 is GTSNPN, CDR2 SVGIG (reference sequence). This CDR3 spans 14 amino acids. CDR3 protein: CAWSVRHTNYGYTF. The CDR3 DNA sequence: TGTGCCTGGAGTGTAAGGCATACTAACTATGGCTACACCTTC.

A word on this clone: Other nucleotide sequences from this sample produce the same CDR3. V and J are TRBV29-1 and TRBJ2-7; D unclear. CDR1 is SQVTM, CDR2 ANQGSEA, per germline. The CDR3 is 12 amino acids. V lost 4 bases and J lost 0, with 7 bases in between. The CDR3 DNA reads TGCAGCGTTGCTGACGGCTCCTACGAGCAGTACTTC. Protein product: CSVADGSYEQYF.

The chain recombines TRBV7-2 with TRBJ2-5; 12 positions match TRBD2. V dropped 1 base and J dropped 2; count of bases not matched to a gene: 2. Germline CDR1 reads SGHTA; CDR2 reads FQGNSA. The CDR3 runs to 16 residues. The DNA for the CDR3 is TGTGCCAGCAGCTTAGATCTAGCGGGGGGGCAAGAGACCCAGTACTTC. It specifies CASSLDLAGGQETQYF.

This sequence joins TRBV10-3 and TRBJ2-5, with 7 bases lining up with TRBD1. The V segment lost 5 bases and the J segment 5 bases; nucleotides outside the gene matches: 2. The CDR3 has 12 residues. Germline V gives CDR1 ENHRY, CDR2 SYGVKD. CDR3 sequence reads: CAISTGVETQYF. The CDR3 DNA reads TGTGCCATCAGTACAGGGGTGGAGACCCAGTACTTC.

This chain joins TRBV20-1 and TRBJ2-1, with D unclear. The CDR3 has 10 residues. Trimming pared 7 bases from V and 7 bases from J, leaving 8 bases between. Germline CDR1 and CDR2: DFQATT and SNEGSKA (reference sequence). The CDR3 bases are TGCAGTGGTCTTGCGAATGAGCAGTTCTTC. It specifies CSGLANEQFF.

There are a few counts of this clone. This sequence joins TRBV11-2 and TRBJ2-7; D not certain. The CDR3 loop spans 15 amino acids. Per the germline V gene, CDR1 is SGHAT and CDR2 is FQNNGV. Trimming took 0 bases from V and 3 from J, leaving 12 bases between them. CDR3 sequence reads: CASSLDGGPRYEQYF. In DNA, the CDR3 is TGTGCCAGCAGCTTAGATGGCGGTCCGCGCTACGAGCAGTACTTC.

The chain joins TRBV30 to TRBJ1-5; no firm D call. From germline, CDR1 is GTSNPN and CDR2 SVGIG (reference sequence). The CDR3 is 14 residues long. Trimming removed 2 bases from V and 1 base from J, with 9 bases in between. The CDR3 here is CAWSRTASNQPQHF. CDR3 DNA: TGTGCCTGGAGTCGAACAGCGAGCAATCAGCCCCAGCATTTT.

This clone was detected a few times. V and J are TRBV5-1 and TRBJ2-2; D is uncertain. CDR3 length equals 16 residues. Trimming left V 0 bases short and J 1 base short, with 10 bases between. Germline CDR1 and CDR2: SGHRS and YFSETQ. CDR3 residues: CASSLAKAGNTGELFF. The CDR3 coding sequence is TGCGCCAGCAGCTTGGCCAAGGCAGGGAACACCGGGGAGCTGTTTTTT.

This chain uses TRBV29-1 with TRBJ1-4; no definite D call. V was clipped by 4 bases and J by 3 bases, with 9 bases between them. This CDR3 region has 13 residues. Per the germline V gene, CDR1 is SQVTM and CDR2 is ANQGSEA. In DNA form, the CDR3 reads TGCAGCGTTGGGTCGGGGTCTAATGAAAAACTGTTTTTT. It is translated as CSVGSGSNEKLFF.

The chain has TRBV29-1 and TRBJ2-3; D perhaps matches TRBD1 (5 bases). With 4 bases removed from V and 1 base from J, the gap between germline ends came to 12 bases. The CDR3 has 14 amino acids. CDR1 SQVTM and CDR2 ANQGSEA come from the germline V gene. In DNA, the CDR3 is TGCAGCGTTGGGGGCTTTAAAGGCACAGATACGCAGTATTTT. Residues: CSVGGFKGTDTQYF.

The V gene is TRBV2, the J gene TRBJ2-2, with unresolved D. Germline-derived CDR1 and CDR2 are SNHLY and FYNNEI. The ends were cut back, 7 bases at V and 1 base at J, with 10 bases in the middle. The CDR3 has 14 residues. CDR3 region: CASKGQQNTGELFF. In DNA, the CDR3 is TGTGCCAGCAAAGGCCAGCAGAACACCGGGGAGCTGTTTTTT.

In nucleotides, the CDR3 is TGTGCCAGCAGCTCGGGGACAGGGGAAGTGAAGGGCTACACCTTC. It codes for CASSSGTGEVKGYTF. The chain employs TRBV11-2 and TRBJ1-2; 10 bases fit TRBD1. The junction had 10 bases not matched to a gene; V was cut back by 4 bases and J by 8 bases. Germline V gene data show CDR1 as SGHAT and CDR2 as FQNNGV. The CDR3 is 15 residues long.